This T cell receptor (beta chain) was documented in a study of cytomegalovirus exposure and HLA in healthy donors. Overall study results and limits: In a later analysis, productive TCRs from donors in an Asian-associated ancestry cluster reportedly carried fewer N-insertions than the cohort mean. The study listed 164 cytomegalovirus-associated TCR beta chains.

As concerns this clone: What it recognizes is unknown.

The donors were healthy bone marrow donors. This CDR3 is 14 amino acids long. The germline CDR1 and CDR2 sequences are MNHNS and SASEGT. V gave up 5 bases and J gave up 3 bases, with 11 bases separating them. PCR amplification relied on 60 Vbeta primers (plus 13 Jbeta primers). TCRdb's table, derived via immunoSEQ multiplex PCR, lists solely in-frame clones and lacks some. Of about 140,000 clones listed, almost 80% are singletons. The specimen was PBMCs. This TCR was sampled from a man between 18 and 35 years old in good health and CMV-seronegative. The rearrangement joins TRBV6-1 to TRBJ2-1; D uncertain. Here the CDR3 reads CASSPATVYNEQFF. DNA for the CDR3: TGTGCCAGCAGTCCCGCAACGGTCTACAATGAGCAGTTCTTC.